This T cell receptor beta chain appears in the sequencing data of a study of cytomegalovirus exposure and HLA in healthy donors. Study observations and caveats: The authors judged a highly shared variant cluster likely a sequencing artifact.

The PCR contained 60 Vbeta and 13 Jbeta primers. TCRdb's table, derived via immunoSEQ multiplex PCR, lists solely in-frame clones and lacks some. The sample totals 60,000 to 65,000 clones. Details on this clone: Its antigen remains unidentified.

V was trimmed by 0 bases and J by 0 bases, leaving 12 bases between them. CDR3 length: 16 amino acids. Germline CDR1 reads SGHRS; CDR2 reads YFSETQ. The sequenced sample consisted of PBMCs. The chain carries TRBV5-1 and TRBJ1-1; D perhaps matches TRBD1 (5 bases). This clonotype originated in a man between 25 and 39 years old in good health and CMV-seropositive. The chain's CDR3 is CASSLGVDSLNTEAFF. CDR3 nucleotide sequence: TGCGCCAGCAGCTTGGGTGTTGACAGCTTGAACACTGAAGCTTTCTTT.